This T cell receptor beta chain is drawn from a study of T cell repertoires in cytomegalovirus infection. About the research overall: TCR beta signatures that were public indicated CMV infection and matching HLA type.

This clonotype was counted between two and nine times. Its antigen remains unknown. CDR3 size: 15 residues. Germline V gene data show CDR1 as SEHNR and CDR2 as FQNEAQ (reference sequence). Trimming pared 4 bases from V and 5 bases from J, leaving 17 bases between. TCRdb independently ran MiXCR on the reads; one entry per CDR3 protein. The sample lists fewer than 1,000,000 distinct CDR3 sequences, 30% to 40% occurring once. This chain uses TRBV7-9 with TRBJ2-5; D may be TRBD1 or TRBD2 (7 bases each). The material was cultured CD8+ T cells from PBMCs, obtained from culture after CMV antigen stimulation. This TCR was sampled from a human donor in good health (CMV status not recorded). Some clones in this sample may be carry-over from other donors' samples. The CDR3 region is CASSWTGLGRETQYF. CDR3 sequence (DNA): TGTGCCAGCAGCTGGACAGGACTAGGGAGGGAGACCCAGTACTTC.